The following is a TCR beta chain sequence with its context. The germline V gene encodes CDR1 SGDLS and CDR2 YYNGEE. The CDR3 is 17 amino acids. V lost 4 bases and J 3 bases, leaving 22 bases between the germline ends. This specimen comes from a study of shared clonotypes between healthy human individuals. Replicate PCRs for sorted subsets used approximately 190 ng DNA; this equaled around 29,000 T cell genomes. Generated by immunoSEQ multiplex PCR, the TCRdb table keeps only in-frame clones and is missing some. This sample has approximately 500,000 clones; 95% to 97% occur once, and the top ten carry under 0.06%. Free of recent acute infections or vaccinations, the donors were healthy HIV-negative adults. A CD45RA+ naive subset and a CD45RA-negative memory subset were split from CD4+ cells.

This TCR was recovered from a woman in her thirties in good health. Sample: naive CD4+ T cells sorted from blood. The subset was: CD45RA+ positively selected. The V and J genes are TRBV9 and TRBJ1-1; D gene ambiguous. DNA for the CDR3: TGTGCCAGCAGCCCTCGAGATCCGATGAGAGGACACACTGAAGCTTTCTTT. Translated: CASSPRDPMRGHTEAFF.